The TCR beta chain described here comes from a study of cytomegalovirus exposure and HLA in healthy donors. The table lists this clone with a few counts. Its matching antigen is unknown. General study findings and limits: According to a subsequent analysis, TCR clusters from the first cohort were inclined to appear together in the roughly 120 validation repertoires.

Germline V CDR1 and CDR2: LNHDA, SQIVND (reference sequence). Trimming took 7 bases from V and 6 from J; bases not matched to a gene: 5. The CDR3 has 12 residues. Using immunoSEQ multiplex PCR, the repertoire was profiled, and TCRdb retains in-frame clones only, with some absent. The sample includes about 110,000 clones, about 85% seen only once; the top ten take about 2%. The chain carries TRBV19 and TRBJ1-1, with 7 bases aligning to TRBD1. Sequencing was carried out using PBMCs. The receptor was isolated from a woman between 18 and 29 years old in good health and CMV-seropositive. CDR3 sequence: CASTTGASEAFF. CDR3 DNA sequence: TGTGCCAGTACCACAGGGGCCTCTGAAGCTTTCTTT.